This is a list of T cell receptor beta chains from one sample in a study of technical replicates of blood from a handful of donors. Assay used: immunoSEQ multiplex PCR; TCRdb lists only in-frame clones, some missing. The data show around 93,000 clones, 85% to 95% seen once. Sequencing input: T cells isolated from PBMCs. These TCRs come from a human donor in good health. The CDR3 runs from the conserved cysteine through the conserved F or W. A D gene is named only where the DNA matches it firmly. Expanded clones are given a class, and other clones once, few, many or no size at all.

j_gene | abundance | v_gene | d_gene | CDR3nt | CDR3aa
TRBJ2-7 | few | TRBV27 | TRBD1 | TGTGCCAGCAGTTTGCTAGGGACAGGGGACTACGAGCAGTACTTC | CASSLLGTGDYEQYF
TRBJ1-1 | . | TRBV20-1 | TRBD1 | TGCAGTGCTAAGACAGGGATTGAAGCTTTCTTT | CSAKTGIEAFF
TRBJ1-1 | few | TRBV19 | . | TGTGCCAGTAGTCTGCGGGTTGGTGAAGCTTTCTTT | CASSLRVGEAFF
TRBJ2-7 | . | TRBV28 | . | TGTGCCAGCAGCCCCTCTATATTCGAGCAGTACTTC | CASSPSIFEQYF
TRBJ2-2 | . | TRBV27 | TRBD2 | TGTGCCAGCAGTTTATTCAGCGGGAGGGCCGGCGGGGAGCTGTTTTTT | CASSLFSGRAGGELFF
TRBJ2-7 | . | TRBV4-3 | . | TGCGCCAGCAGCCAGGGGACACCCTACGAGCAGTACTTC | CASSQGTPYEQYF
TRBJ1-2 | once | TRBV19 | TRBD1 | TGTGCCAGTAGTATTTTACAGGGGGCGCATGGCTATGGCTACACCTTC | CASSILQGAHGYGYTF
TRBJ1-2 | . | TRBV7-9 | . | TGTGCCAGCAGCTTAGCAGCTGATGGCTACACCTTC | CASSLAADGYTF
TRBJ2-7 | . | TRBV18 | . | TGTGCCAGCTCACCTCCCGCGCAACCCTACGAGCAGTACTTC | CASSPPAQPYEQYF
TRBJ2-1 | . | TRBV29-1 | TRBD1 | TGCAGCGGAGTCGGGACAGACTACAATGAGCAGTTCTTC | CSGVGTDYNEQFF
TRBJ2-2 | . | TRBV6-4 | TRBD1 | TGTGCCAGCAGTGTCCAGGGGGCATCCGGGGAGCTGTTTTTT | CASSVQGASGELFF
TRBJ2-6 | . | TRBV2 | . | TGTGCCAGCAGTGAGGGAAGCGGATTCTCTGGGGCCAACGTCCTGACTTTC | CASSEGSGFSGANVLTF
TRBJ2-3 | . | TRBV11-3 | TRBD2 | TGTGCCAGCAGTCCCTCGGCGGGAGGACCAGATACGCAGTATTTT | CASSPSAGGPDTQYF
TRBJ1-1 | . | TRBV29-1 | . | TGCAGCGTCAGGTTGGGGGCCAACACTGAAGCTTTCTTT | CSVRLGANTEAFF
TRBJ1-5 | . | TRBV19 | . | TGTGCCAGTACTCGAGGCGGCAGCGGGGGACAGCCCCAGCATTTT | CASTRGGSGGQPQHF
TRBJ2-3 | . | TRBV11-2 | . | TGTGCCAGCAGCTTAGAGGGCAGCACAGATACGCAGTATTTT | CASSLEGSTDTQYF
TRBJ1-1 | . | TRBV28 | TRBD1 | TGTGCCAGCAGTTTTTACCAGGGGGCGCACGCTTTCTTT | CASSFYQGAHAFF
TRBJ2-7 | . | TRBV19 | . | TGTGCCAGTAGCATAGGGGCGGGGACCTACGAGCAGTACTTC | CASSIGAGTYEQYF
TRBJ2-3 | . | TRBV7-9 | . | TGTGCCAGCAGCCAAGGCGGGAAAACAGATACGCAGTATTTT | CASSQGGKTDTQYF
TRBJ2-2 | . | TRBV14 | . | TGTGCCAGCAGCCCGTTCCCCGGGGAGCTGTTTTTT | CASSPFPGELFF
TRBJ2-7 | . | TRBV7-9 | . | TGTGCCAGCAGCCCCTCAGGCTGGTACGAGCAGTACTTC | CASSPSGWYEQYF
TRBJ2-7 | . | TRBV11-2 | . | TGTGCCAGCAGCTTAGTATCCTACGAGCAGTACTTC | CASSLVSYEQYF
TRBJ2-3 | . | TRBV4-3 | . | TGCGCCAGCAGCCAAGCCCAGGACAGCAAGATGGGTACAGATACGCAGTATTTT | CASSQAQDSKMGTDTQYF
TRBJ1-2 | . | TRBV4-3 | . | TGCGCCAGCAGCCAATATAAAACGGGACATAACTATGGCTACACCTTC | CASSQYKTGHNYGYTF
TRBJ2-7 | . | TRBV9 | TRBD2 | TGTGCCAGCAGGGCCGGGACTAGCGACTCCTACGAGCAGTACTTC | CASRAGTSDSYEQYF
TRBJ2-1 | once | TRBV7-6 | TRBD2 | TGTGCCAGCAGCTTAACGGGGACTAGCGGGAGGGGATATTACAATGAGCAGTTCTTC | CASSLTGTSGRGYYNEQFF
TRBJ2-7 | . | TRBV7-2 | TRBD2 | TGTGCCAGCAGCCCAACTAGCGGGAGAGGGCTATACGAGCAGTACTTC | CASSPTSGRGLYEQYF
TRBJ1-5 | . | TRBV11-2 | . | TGTGCCAGCAGCTTTCTTGATCAGCCCCAGCATTTT | CASSFLDQPQHF
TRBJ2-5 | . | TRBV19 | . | TGTGCCAGTAGTGAGGAGATCGATTATCCGGGTGGGCAAGAGACCCAGTACTTC | CASSEEIDYPGGQETQYF
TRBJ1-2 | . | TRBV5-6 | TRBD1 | TGTGCCAGCAGCTTGGCTAGGACAGGGCAAATTTATGGCTACACCTTC | CASSLARTGQIYGYTF
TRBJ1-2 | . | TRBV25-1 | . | TGTGCCAGCAGTGAAGCAGGAACACCAGCTAACTATGGCTACACCTTC | CASSEAGTPANYGYTF
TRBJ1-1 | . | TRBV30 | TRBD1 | TGTGCCTGGGGGACAGGGGTAGCTTTCTTT | CAWGTGVAFF
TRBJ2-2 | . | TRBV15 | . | TGTGCCACCAGCAGAGACATTGGGGAGGGGGAGCTGTTTTTT | CATSRDIGEGELFF
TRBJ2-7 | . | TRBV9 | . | TGTGCCAGCAGCGTAGGGATAGGGCAGGGGAGTGCCGAGCAGTACTTC | CASSVGIGQGSAEQYF